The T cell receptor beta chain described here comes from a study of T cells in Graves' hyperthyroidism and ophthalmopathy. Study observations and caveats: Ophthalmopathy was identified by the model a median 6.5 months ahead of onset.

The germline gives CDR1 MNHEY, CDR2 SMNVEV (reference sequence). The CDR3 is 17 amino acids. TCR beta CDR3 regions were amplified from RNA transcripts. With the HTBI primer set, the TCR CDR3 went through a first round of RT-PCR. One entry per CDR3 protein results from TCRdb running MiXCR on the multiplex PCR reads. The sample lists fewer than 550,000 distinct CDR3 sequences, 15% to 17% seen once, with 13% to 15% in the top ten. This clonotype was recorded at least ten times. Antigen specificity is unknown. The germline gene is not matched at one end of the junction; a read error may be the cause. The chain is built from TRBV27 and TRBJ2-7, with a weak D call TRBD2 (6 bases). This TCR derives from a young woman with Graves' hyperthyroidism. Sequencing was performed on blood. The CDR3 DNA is TGTGCCAGCAGTCTATCGGGTGCGGGCGGGATGCATTACGAGCAGTACTTC. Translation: CASSLSGAGGMHYEQYF.